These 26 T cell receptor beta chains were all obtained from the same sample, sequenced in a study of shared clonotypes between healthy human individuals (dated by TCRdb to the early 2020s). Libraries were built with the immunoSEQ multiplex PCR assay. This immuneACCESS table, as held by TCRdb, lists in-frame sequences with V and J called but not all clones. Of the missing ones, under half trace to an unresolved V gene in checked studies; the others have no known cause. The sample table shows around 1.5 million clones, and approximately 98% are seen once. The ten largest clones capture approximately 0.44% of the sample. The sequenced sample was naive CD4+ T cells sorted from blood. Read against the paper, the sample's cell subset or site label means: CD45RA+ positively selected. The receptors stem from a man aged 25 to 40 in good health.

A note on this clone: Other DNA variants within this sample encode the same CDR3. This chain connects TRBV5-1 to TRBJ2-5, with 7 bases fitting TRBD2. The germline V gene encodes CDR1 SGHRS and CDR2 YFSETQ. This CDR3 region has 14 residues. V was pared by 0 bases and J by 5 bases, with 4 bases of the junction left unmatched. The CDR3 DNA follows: TGCGCCAGCAGCTTGGAAGGTAGCGGGGAGACCCAGTACTTC. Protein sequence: CASSLEGSGETQYF.

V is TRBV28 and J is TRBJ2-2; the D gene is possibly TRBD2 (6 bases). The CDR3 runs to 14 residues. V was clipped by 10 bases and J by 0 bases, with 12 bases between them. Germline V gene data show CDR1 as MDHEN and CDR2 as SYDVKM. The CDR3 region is CATRTNPNTGELFF. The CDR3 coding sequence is TGTGCCACACGGACTAACCCGAACACCGGGGAGCTGTTTTTT.

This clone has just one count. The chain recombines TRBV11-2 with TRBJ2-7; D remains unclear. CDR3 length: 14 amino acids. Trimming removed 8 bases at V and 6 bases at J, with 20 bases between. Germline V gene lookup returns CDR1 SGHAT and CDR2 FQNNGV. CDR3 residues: CASHSPARPLEQYF. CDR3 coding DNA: TGTGCCAGCCACTCGCCGGCCAGGCCTCTCGAGCAGTACTTC.

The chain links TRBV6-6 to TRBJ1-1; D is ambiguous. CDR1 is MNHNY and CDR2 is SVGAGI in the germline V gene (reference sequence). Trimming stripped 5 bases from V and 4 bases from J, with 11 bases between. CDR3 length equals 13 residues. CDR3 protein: CASSTMGVTEAFF. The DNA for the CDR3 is TGTGCCAGCAGTACAATGGGAGTCACTGAAGCTTTCTTT.

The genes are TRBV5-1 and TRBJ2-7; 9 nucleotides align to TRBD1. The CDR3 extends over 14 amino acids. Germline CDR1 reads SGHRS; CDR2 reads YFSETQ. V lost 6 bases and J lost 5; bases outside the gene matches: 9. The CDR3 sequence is CASTTGTGSHEQYF. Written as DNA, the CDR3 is TGCGCCAGCACCACCGGGACAGGGTCGCACGAGCAGTACTTC. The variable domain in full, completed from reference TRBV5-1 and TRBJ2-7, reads KAGVTQTPRYLIKTRGQQVTLSCSPISGHRSVSWYQQTPGQGLQFLFEYFSETQRNKGNFPGRFSGRQFSNSRSEMNVSTLELGDSALYLCASTTGTGSHEQYFGPGTRLTVT.

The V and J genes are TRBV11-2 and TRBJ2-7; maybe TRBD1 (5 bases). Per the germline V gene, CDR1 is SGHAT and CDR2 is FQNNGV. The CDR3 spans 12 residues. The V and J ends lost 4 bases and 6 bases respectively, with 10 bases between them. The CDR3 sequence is CASSYRQLEQYF. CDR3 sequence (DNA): TGTGCCAGCAGCTACAGACAGCTCGAGCAGTACTTC.

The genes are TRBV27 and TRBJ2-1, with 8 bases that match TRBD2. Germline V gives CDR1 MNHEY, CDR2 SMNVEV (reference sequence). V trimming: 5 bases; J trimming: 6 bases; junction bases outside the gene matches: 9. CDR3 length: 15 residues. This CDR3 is CASSPRDGRVNEQFF. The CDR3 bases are TGTGCCAGCAGTCCACGGGACGGGAGGGTCAATGAGCAGTTCTTC.

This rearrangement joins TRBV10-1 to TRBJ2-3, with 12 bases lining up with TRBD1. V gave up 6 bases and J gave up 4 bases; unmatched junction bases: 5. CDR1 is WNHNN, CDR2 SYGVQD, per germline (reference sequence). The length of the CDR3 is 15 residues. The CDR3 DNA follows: TGCGCCAGCAGCACCGGGACAGGGGGCCCAGATACGCAGTATTTT. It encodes CASSTGTGGPDTQYF.

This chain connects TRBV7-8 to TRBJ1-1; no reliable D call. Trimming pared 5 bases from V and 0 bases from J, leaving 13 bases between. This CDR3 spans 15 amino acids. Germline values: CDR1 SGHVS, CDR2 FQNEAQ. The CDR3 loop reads CASSPHGALNTEAFF. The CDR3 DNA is TGTGCCAGCAGCCCCCACGGAGCCCTGAACACTGAAGCTTTCTTT.

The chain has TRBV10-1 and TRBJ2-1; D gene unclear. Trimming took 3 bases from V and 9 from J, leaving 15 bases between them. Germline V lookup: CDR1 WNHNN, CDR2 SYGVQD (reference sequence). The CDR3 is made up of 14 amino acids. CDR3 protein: CASSEARPKSEQFF. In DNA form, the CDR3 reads TGCGCCAGCAGTGAAGCTCGACCAAAGAGTGAGCAGTTCTTC.

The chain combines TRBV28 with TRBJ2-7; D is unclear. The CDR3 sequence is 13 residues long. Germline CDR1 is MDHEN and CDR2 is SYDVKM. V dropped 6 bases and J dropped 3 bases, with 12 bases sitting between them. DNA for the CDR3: TGTGCCAGCAGACGTCCGGTAGGCTACGAGCAGTACTTC. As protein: CASRRPVGYEQYF.

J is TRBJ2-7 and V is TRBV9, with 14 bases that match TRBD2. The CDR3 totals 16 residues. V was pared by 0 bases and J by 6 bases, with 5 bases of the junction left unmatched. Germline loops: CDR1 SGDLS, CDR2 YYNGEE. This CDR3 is CASSVDPGLAGAEQYF. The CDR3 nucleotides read TGTGCCAGCAGCGTAGATCCGGGACTAGCGGGAGCCGAGCAGTACTTC.

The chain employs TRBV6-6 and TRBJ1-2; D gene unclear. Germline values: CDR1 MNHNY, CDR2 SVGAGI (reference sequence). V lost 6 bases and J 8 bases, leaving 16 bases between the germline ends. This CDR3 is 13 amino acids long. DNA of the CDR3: TGTGCCAGCAGCGAGGATCTCATAAGCGGCTACACCTTC. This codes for CASSEDLISGYTF.

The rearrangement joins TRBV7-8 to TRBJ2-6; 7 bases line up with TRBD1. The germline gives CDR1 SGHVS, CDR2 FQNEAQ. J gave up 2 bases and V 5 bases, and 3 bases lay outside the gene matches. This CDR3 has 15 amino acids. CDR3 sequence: CASSEQGTGANVLTF. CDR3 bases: TGTGCCAGCAGCGAACAGGGGACTGGGGCCAACGTCCTGACTTTC.

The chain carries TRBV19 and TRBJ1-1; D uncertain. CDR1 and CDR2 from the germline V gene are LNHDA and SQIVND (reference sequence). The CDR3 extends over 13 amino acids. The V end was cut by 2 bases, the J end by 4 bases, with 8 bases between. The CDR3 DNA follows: TGTGCCAGTAGTATACGGGCTGGCACTGAAGCTTTCTTT. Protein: CASSIRAGTEAFF. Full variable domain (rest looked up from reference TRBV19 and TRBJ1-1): DGGITQSPKYLFRKEGQNVTLSCEQNLNHDAMYWYRQDPGQGLRLIYYSQIVNDFQKGDIAEGYSVSREKKESFPLTVTSAQKNPTAFYLCASSIRAGTEAFFGQGTRLTVV.

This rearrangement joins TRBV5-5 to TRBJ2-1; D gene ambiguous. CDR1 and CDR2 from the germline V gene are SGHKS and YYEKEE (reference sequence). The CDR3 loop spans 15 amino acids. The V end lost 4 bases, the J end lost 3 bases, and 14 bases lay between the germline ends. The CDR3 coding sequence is TGTGCCAGCAGCCCCCGTGGCGACGGCTACAATGAGCAGTTCTTC. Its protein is CASSPRGDGYNEQFF.

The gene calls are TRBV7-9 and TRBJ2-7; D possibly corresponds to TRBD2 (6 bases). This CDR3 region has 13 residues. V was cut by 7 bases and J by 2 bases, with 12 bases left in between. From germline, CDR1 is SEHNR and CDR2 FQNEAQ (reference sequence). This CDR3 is CASTQLATYEQYF. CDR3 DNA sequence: TGTGCCAGCACGCAACTAGCTACCTACGAGCAGTACTTC.

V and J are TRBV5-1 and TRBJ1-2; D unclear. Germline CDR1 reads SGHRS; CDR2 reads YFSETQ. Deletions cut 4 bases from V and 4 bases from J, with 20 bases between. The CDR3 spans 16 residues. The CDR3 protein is CASSQLVRGGVYGYTF. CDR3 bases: TGCGCCAGCAGCCAGTTGGTTCGGGGAGGAGTCTATGGCTACACCTTC.

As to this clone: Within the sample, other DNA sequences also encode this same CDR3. This CDR3 reads CASSQALGGEQFF. The CDR3 coding sequence is TGTGCCAGCAGCCAAGCGTTGGGGGGTGAGCAGTTCTTC. The chain couples TRBV14 to TRBJ2-1; the D gene is possibly TRBD2 (6 bases). Germline V gives CDR1 SGHDN, CDR2 FVKESK. CDR3 size: 13 residues. Trimming removed 1 base at V and 9 bases at J, with 10 bases between. Variable domain in full (rest from reference TRBV14 and TRBJ2-1): EAGVTQFPSHSVIEKGQTVTLRCDPISGHDNLYWYRRVMGKEIKFLLHFVKESKQDESGMPNNRFLAERTGGTYSTLKVQPAELEDSGVYFCASSQALGGEQFFGPGTRLTVL.

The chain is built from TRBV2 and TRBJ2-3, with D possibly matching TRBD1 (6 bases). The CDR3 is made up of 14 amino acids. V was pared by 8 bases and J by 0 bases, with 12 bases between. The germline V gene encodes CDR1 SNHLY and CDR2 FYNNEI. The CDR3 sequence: CASPRDRSTDTQYF. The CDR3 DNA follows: TGTGCCAGCCCCCGCGACAGGAGCACAGATACGCAGTATTTT.

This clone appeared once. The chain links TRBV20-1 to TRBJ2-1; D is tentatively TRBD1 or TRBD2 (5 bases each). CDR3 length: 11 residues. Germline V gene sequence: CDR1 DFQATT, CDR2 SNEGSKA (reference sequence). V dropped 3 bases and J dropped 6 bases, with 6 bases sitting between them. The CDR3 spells CSASGTNEQFF. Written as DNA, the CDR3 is TGCAGTGCTAGCGGGACCAATGAGCAGTTCTTC.

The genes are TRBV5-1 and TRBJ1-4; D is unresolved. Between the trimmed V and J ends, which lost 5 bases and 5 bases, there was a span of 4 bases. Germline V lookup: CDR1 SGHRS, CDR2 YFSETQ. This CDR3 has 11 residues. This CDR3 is CASRTNEKLFF. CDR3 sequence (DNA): TGCGCCAGCAGAACAAATGAAAAACTGTTTTTT.

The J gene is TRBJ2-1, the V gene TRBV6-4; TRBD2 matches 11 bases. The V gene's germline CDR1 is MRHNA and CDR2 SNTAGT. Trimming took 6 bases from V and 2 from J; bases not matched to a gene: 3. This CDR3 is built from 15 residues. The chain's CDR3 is CASSLAGGTYNEQFF. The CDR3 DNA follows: TGTGCCAGCAGCTTAGCGGGAGGGACCTACAATGAGCAGTTCTTC.

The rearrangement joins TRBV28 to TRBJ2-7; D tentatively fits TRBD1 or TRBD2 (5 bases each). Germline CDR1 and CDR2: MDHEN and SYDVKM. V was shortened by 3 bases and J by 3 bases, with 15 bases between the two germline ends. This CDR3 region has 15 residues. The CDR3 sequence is CASSFVGQGGYEQYF. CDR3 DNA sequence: TGTGCCAGCAGTTTTGTCGGACAAGGAGGCTACGAGCAGTACTTC.

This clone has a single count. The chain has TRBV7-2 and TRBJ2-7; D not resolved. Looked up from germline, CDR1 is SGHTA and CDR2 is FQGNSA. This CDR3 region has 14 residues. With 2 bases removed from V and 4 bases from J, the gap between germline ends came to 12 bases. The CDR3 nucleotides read TGTGCCAGCAGCTTAATAGGGTTGCAATACGAGCAGTACTTC. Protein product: CASSLIGLQYEQYF.

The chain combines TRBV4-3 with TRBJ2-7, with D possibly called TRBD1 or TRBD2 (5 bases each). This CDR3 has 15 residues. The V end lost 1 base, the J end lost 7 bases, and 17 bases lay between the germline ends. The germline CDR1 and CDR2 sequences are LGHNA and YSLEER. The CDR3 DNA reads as TGCGCCAGCAGCCAAGCGTGGGCAGGGACGGGGGAGCAGTACTTC. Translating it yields CASSQAWAGTGEQYF.